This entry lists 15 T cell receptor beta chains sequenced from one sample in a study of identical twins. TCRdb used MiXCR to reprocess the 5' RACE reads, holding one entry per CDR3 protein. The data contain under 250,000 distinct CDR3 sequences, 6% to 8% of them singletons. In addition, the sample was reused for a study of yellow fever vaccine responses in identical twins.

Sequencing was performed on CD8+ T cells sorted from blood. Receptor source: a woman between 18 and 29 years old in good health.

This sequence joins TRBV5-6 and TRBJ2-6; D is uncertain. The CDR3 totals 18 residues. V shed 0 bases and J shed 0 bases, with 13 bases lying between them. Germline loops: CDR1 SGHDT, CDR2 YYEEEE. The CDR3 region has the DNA TGTGCCAGCAGCTTGGGTCCGACATTCGCCTCTGGGGCCAACGTCCTGACTTTC. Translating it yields CASSLGPTFASGANVLTF.

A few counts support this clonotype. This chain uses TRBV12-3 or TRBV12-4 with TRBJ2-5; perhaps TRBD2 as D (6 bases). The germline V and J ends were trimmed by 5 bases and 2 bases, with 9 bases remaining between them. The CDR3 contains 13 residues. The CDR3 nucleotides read TGTGCCAGCAGTAGCGGGTGGCAAGAGACCCAGTACTTC. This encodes CASSSGWQETQYF.

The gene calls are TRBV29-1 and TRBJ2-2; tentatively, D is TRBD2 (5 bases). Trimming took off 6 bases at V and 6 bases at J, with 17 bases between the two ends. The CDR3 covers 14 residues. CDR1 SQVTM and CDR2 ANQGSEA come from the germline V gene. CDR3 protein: CSVDSRGEAGELFF. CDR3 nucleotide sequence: TGCAGCGTAGATTCCCGGGGTGAGGCCGGGGAGCTGTTTTTT.

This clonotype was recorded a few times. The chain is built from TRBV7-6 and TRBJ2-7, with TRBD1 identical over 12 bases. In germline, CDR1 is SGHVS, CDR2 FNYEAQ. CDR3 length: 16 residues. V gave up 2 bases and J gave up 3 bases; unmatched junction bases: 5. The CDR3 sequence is CASSLSGTGGLYEQYF. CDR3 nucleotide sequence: TGTGCCAGCAGCTTATCGGGGACAGGGGGCCTCTACGAGCAGTACTTC.

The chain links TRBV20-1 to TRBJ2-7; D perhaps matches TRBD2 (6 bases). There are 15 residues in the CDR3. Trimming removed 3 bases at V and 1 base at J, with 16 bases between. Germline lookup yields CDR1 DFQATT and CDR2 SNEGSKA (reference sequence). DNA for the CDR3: TGCAGTGCTAGGGGACGGGACTCACCATCCTACGAGCAGTACTTC. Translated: CSARGRDSPSYEQYF.

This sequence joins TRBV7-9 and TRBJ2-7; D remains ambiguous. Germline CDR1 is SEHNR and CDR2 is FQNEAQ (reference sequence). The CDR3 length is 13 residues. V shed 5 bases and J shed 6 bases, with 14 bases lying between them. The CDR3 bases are TGTGCCAGCAGCCCGGCGCTATCTGGCGAGCAGTACGTC. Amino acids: CASSPALSGEQYV.

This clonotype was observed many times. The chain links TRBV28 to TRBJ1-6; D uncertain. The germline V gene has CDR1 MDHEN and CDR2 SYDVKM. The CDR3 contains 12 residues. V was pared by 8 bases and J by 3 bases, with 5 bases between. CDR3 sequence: CASGDYNSPLHF. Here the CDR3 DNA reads TGTGCCAGCGGGGACTATAATTCACCCCTCCACTTT.

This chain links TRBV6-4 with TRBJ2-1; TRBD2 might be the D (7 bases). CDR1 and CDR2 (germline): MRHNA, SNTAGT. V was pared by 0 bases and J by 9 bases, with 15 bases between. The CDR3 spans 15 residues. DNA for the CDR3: TGTGCCAGCAGTGACTCTGAGGGGGGGCCAGGTGAGCAGTTCTTC. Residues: CASSDSEGGPGEQFF.

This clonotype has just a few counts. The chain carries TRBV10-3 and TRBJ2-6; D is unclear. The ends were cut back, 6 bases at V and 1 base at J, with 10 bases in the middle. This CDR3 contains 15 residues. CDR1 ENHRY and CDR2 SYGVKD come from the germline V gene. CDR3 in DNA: TGTGCCATCAGCAGACCGGATTCTGGGGCCAACGTCCTGACTTTC. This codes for CAISRPDSGANVLTF.

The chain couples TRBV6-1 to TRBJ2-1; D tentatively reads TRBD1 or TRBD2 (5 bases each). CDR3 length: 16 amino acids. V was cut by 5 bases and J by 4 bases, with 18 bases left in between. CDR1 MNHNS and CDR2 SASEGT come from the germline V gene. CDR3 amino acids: CASSRLRDDPYNEQFF. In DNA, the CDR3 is TGTGCCAGCAGTCGTCTCCGGGACGACCCTTACAATGAGCAGTTCTTC.

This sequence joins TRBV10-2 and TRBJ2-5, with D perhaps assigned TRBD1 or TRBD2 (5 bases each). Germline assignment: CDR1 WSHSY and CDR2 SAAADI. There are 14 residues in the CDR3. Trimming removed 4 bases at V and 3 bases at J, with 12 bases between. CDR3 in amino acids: CASSGVGVEETQYF. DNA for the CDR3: TGCGCCAGCAGTGGGGTGGGGGTCGAAGAGACCCAGTACTTC.

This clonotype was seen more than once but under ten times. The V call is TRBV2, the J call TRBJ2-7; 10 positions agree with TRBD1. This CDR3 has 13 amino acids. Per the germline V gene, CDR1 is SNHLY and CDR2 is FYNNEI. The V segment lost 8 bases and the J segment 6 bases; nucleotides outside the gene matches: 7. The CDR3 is CASHRDRGLEQYF. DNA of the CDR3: TGTGCCAGCCACAGGGACAGGGGCCTCGAGCAGTACTTC. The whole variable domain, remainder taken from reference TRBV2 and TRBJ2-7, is EPEVTQTPSHQVTQMGQEVILRCVPISNHLYFYWYRQILGQKVEFLVSFYNNEISEKSEIFDDQFSVERPDGSNFTLKIRSTKLEDSAMYFCASHRDRGLEQYFGPGTRLTVT.

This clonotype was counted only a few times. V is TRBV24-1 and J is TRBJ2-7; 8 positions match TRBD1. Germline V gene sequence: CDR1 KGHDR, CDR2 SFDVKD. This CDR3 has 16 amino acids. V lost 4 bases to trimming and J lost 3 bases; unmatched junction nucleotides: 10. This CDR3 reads CATSDAAGTGFYEQYV. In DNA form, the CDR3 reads TGTGCCACCAGTGACGCCGCAGGGACAGGTTTCTACGAGCAGTACGTC.

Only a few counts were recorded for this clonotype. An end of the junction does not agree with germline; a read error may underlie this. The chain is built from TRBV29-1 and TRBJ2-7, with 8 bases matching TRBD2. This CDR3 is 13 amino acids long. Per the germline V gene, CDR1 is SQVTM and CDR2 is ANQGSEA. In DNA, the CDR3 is TGCAGCGTCGAAGCGGGAGTCCCCTACGAGCAGTACTTC. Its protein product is CSVEAGVPYEQYF.

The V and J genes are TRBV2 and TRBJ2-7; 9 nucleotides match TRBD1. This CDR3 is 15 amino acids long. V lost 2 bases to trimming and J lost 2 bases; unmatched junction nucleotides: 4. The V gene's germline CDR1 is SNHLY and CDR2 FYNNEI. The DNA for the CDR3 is TGTGCCAGCAGTGAAACAGGGGGCAACCCCTACGAGCAGTACTTC. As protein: CASSETGGNPYEQYF.